These T cell receptor beta chains were read from a single sample in a study of low-dose radiotherapy and immunotherapy resistance in tumors. TCRdb reprocessed the reads with MiXCR, giving one entry per CDR3 protein. The sample carries 65,000 to 85,000 distinct CDR3 sequences, less than 20% recorded once. The sequences come from PBMCs, collected after low-dose radiotherapy plus immunotherapy. The receptors stem from a male donor with prostate cancer. Both conserved end residues are part of each CDR3. D genes are given only for firm matches. For some rows the clone size is stated as once, few or many, or as a class when expanded; others skip it.

d_call	v_call	clone_size	j_call	cdr3_nt	cdr3_aa
TRBD2	TRBV10-3	many	TRBJ2-7	TGTGCCATCAGTGAGTTAGCGGGAAAGGGCTACGAGCAGTACTTC	CAISELAGKGYEQYF
TRBD1	TRBV20-1	many	TRBJ2-6	TGCAGTGCTAGGGACAGGGGGTGGGCTACTGGGGCCAACGTCCTGACTTTC	CSARDRGWATGANVLTF
.	TRBV5-1	.	TRBJ2-7	TGCGCCAGCAGCTTGGGAGCGGAGCTCTACGAGCAGTACTTC	CASSLGAELYEQYF
.	TRBV20-1	many	TRBJ1-5	TGCAGTGCTGGAGACAGGCATTTT	CSAGDRHF
.	TRBV30	.	TRBJ2-1	TGTGCCTGGAGTGGGCGGCGGGGAGCCTCCTACAATGAGCAGTTCTTC	CAWSGRRGASYNEQFF
.	TRBV28	many	TRBJ1-3	TGTGCCAGCAGTTTGACATTAGGGGGGGCTGGAAACACCATATATTTT	CASSLTLGGAGNTIYF
.	TRBV6-8	.	TRBJ2-7	TGTGCCAGCCTCCCCGCAGCATCCCTTTACGAGCAGTACTTC	CASLPAASLYEQYF
.	TRBV19	many	TRBJ1-1	TGTGCCAGTAGTATAGTGCAGAACACTGAAGCTTTCTTT	CASSIVQNTEAFF
TRBD2	TRBV28	many	TRBJ2-1	TGTGCCAGCAACGCCAGACAGGCTCCCTTTAGACTAGCGCCATACAATGAGCAGTTCTTC	CASNARQAPFRLAPYNEQFF
.	TRBV29-1	many	TRBJ2-3	TGCAGCGTTGAAAAAGGAGTCGATACGCAGTATTTT	CSVEKGVDTQYF
.	TRBV7-2	many	TRBJ2-2	TGTGCCAGCAACCAGAGGGCCGGGGAGCTGTTTTTT	CASNQRAGELFF
TRBD2	TRBV12-3/TRBV12-4	many	TRBJ2-1	TGTGCCAGCAGAAGTCTAGCGGGAGAAGGGTATGAGCAGTTCTTC	CASRSLAGEGYEQFF
.	TRBV5-1	many	TRBJ2-6	TGCGCCAGCAGCTTTTCAATCTCTGGGGCCAACGTCCTGACTTTC	CASSFSISGANVLTF
.	TRBV6-2/TRBV6-3	many	TRBJ2-2	TGTGCCAGCTCGGACGTTCCCGGGGAGCTGTTTTTT	CASSDVPGELFF
TRBD2	TRBV19	many	TRBJ2-1	TGTGCCAGTACCCCATTCGCCGGGAGGAACAATGAGCAGTTCTTC	CASTPFAGRNNEQFF
.	TRBV7-2	many	TRBJ2-7	TGTGCCAGCAGCTTAATTCCGGACCTAAGCTCCTACGAGCAGTACTTC	CASSLIPDLSSYEQYF
.	TRBV20-1	.	TRBJ1-2	TGCAGTGCTGAAGGACAGACCTATGGCTACACCTTC	CSAEGQTYGYTF
.	TRBV12-2	many	TRBJ2-7	TGTGCAAGTCGCTTTTCCCTACTCACGCAGGGGGTCTACGAGCAGTACTTC	CASRFSLLTQGVYEQYF
TRBD2	TRBV4-3	.	TRBJ2-2	TGCGCCAGCAGCCAAGAGACTAGCGGGAGCGGCACCGGGGAGCTGTTTTTT	CASSQETSGSGTGELFF
.	TRBV28	.	TRBJ2-7	TGTGCCAACACCCCCGGCAGGGGTCCCCCCGATCAGTACTTC	CANTPGRGPPDQYF
TRBD2	TRBV7-8	many	TRBJ2-1	TGTGCCAGCAGCTTACCCCTTAGACTAGCGGGATTCGACAATGAGCAGTTCTTC	CASSLPLRLAGFDNEQFF
.	TRBV28	many	TRBJ2-5	TGTGCCAGCAGTCCACCCCCGAGGGCAGGGGAGACCCAGTACTTC	CASSPPPRAGETQYF
TRBD1	TRBV6-2/TRBV6-3	.	TRBJ2-7	TGTGCCAGCAGTTTGACAGGGAAACTTTACGAGCAGTACTTC	CASSLTGKLYEQYF
.	TRBV6-1	many	TRBJ2-7	TGTGCCAGCAGTGAAGGTGCGTCCCTTTTATCCTACGAGCAGTACTTC	CASSEGASLLSYEQYF
TRBD2	TRBV28	many	TRBJ2-1	TGTGCCAGCAGCAGTTTAGCCCCTAGCGGGAGGGGAGGGGTAGCCCACAATGAGCAGTTCTTC	CASSSLAPSGRGGVAHNEQFF
.	TRBV6-5	many	TRBJ2-1	TGTGCCAGCAGTTACTCCATGACAGGAAAAAAGTTCTTC	CASSYSMTGKKFF
.	TRBV28	many	TRBJ2-7	TGTGCCAGCAGTTCCTCAGACTCCTACGAGCAGTACTTC	CASSSSDSYEQYF
TRBD1	TRBV28	many	TRBJ2-3	TGTGCCAGCAGTACCGGGACAGGATCCCCCACAGATACGCAGTATTTT	CASSTGTGSPTDTQYF
.	TRBV20-1	many	TRBJ2-7	TGCAGTGCTAGAACCGGGACACTCTCCTACGAGCAGTACTTC	CSARTGTLSYEQYF
TRBD2	TRBV7-8	many	TRBJ2-1	TGTGCCAGCAGCCAAAGTTCGAGCGGGAGTGTAGGTGAGCAGTTCTTC	CASSQSSSGSVGEQFF
TRBD2	TRBV5-1	.	TRBJ2-2	TGCGCCAGCAGACTAGCGGGGCCCACCGGGGAGCTGTTTTTT	CASRLAGPTGELFF
TRBD2	TRBV29-1	few	TRBJ2-1	TGCAGCGCCCTCGGGAGGGTGCACAATGAGCAGTTCTTC	CSALGRVHNEQFF
.	TRBV11-1	many	TRBJ2-2	TGTGCCAGCAGCTTAGCCAGGGCGAACACCGGGGAGCTGTTTTTT	CASSLARANTGELFF
TRBD1	TRBV7-2	.	TRBJ1-1	TGTGCCAGCAGCGCTGGGACAGCGAACACTGAAGCTTTCTTT	CASSAGTANTEAFF
TRBD1	TRBV28	many	TRBJ1-2	TGTGCCAGCAGTTTCCGGGACAGGGCTATTGGCTACACCTTC	CASSFRDRAIGYTF
.	TRBV19	.	TRBJ2-7	TGTGCCAGTAGCTCCCAGGGAGGGGGACCGCAGCAGTACTTC	CASSSQGGGPQQYF
TRBD1	TRBV6-2/TRBV6-3	many	TRBJ2-3	TGTGCCAGCAGTTACTTCGGACAGGACAGCACAGATACGCAGTATTTT	CASSYFGQDSTDTQYF
TRBD1	TRBV29-1	many	TRBJ2-7	TGCAGCGTAACGGGACAGGGGGCGAGTGAGCAGTACTTC	CSVTGQGASEQYF
.	TRBV14	many	TRBJ2-5	TGTGCCAGCAGCTTCACTAGCCGAGAGACCCAGTACTTC	CASSFTSRETQYF
TRBD1	TRBV6-2/TRBV6-3	.	TRBJ1-3	TGTGCCAGCAGTTGGACAGGGGGATACTCTGGAAACACCATATATTTT	CASSWTGGYSGNTIYF
.	TRBV20-1	many	TRBJ2-2	TGCAGTGCTAGACAGGGGGGTTCTGTCGGGGAGCTGTTTTTT	CSARQGGSVGELFF
TRBD1	TRBV29-1	.	TRBJ1-1	TGCAGCGCCTCGGGACAGACTAACACTGAAGCTTTCTTT	CSASGQTNTEAFF
.	TRBV19	.	TRBJ1-5	TGTGCCAGTAGTGAGAGGCGGCTAGACGGGCAGCCCCAGCATTTT	CASSERRLDGQPQHF
TRBD1	TRBV5-5	few	TRBJ1-2	TGTGCCAGCAGCCCGGGACAGGAAATCTATGGCTACACCTTC	CASSPGQEIYGYTF
.	TRBV29-1	many	TRBJ2-3	TGCAGCGTCTGGCGGGGTAGCACAGATACGCAGTATTTT	CSVWRGSTDTQYF
.	TRBV4-2	many	TRBJ2-2	TGTGCCAGCAGCCAAGAATACCTCGGAGGGGAGCTGTTTTTT	CASSQEYLGGELFF
.	TRBV13	.	TRBJ2-1	TGTGCCAGCAGCTTAGGCGGGACAAGATACAATGAGCAGTTCTTC	CASSLGGTRYNEQFF
TRBD2	TRBV7-6	many	TRBJ2-3	TGTGCCAGCAGCTTAGGCGGGAGGGGTCGAGATACGCAGTATTTT	CASSLGGRGRDTQYF
.	TRBV29-1	many	TRBJ2-2	TGCAGCGTTGGTGGCGGGTTTAGCACCGGGGAGCTGTTTTTT	CSVGGGFSTGELFF
TRBD2	TRBV7-2	many	TRBJ2-7	TGTGCCAGCAGTTCGGGACTAGCGGGACAAGGTGGGCAGTACTTC	CASSSGLAGQGGQYF
.	TRBV7-2	many	TRBJ2-1	TGTGCCAGCAGCAGGGAGGGGGCCCAACCTTACAATGAGCAGTTCTTC	CASSREGAQPYNEQFF
TRBD1	TRBV20-1	many	TRBJ2-3	TGCAGTGCTACCCCCTGGGACAGGGCGACAGATACGCAGTATTTT	CSATPWDRATDTQYF
.	TRBV7-2	many	TRBJ1-6	TGTGCCAGCAGCTTAGCAGCAGGGGTGTCACCCCTCCACTTT	CASSLAAGVSPLHF
.	TRBV5-1	.	TRBJ2-7	TGCGCCAGCAGCTTGGTTGGTGAATCCTACGAGCAGTACTTC	CASSLVGESYEQYF
TRBD2	TRBV7-2	many	TRBJ2-2	TGTGCCAGCAGCCTAGACCGACTAGCGGGAGAAGGAGCCGGGGAGCTGTTTTTT	CASSLDRLAGEGAGELFF
.	TRBV19	many	TRBJ2-1	TGTGCCAGTTCGTCCGGTCGAGTTGAGCAGTTCTTC	CASSSGRVEQFF
TRBD2	TRBV11-2	.	TRBJ2-1	TGTGCCAGCAGCTCCCTCGGGACTAGCGGTGGGGGTGAGCAGTTCTTC	CASSSLGTSGGGEQFF
TRBD2	TRBV23-1	many	TRBJ2-7	TGCGCCAGCAGTCCAGCGGGAGGGCCCTACGAGCAGTACTTC	CASSPAGGPYEQYF
TRBD2	TRBV27	few	TRBJ2-7	TGTGCCAGCAGACTTTCCGGGACTAGCGGGGGTGTCTACGAGCAGTACTTC	CASRLSGTSGGVYEQYF
.	TRBV10-3	.	TRBJ2-5	TGTGCCACTACGGACGGCCAAGAGACCCAGTACTTC	CATTDGQETQYF